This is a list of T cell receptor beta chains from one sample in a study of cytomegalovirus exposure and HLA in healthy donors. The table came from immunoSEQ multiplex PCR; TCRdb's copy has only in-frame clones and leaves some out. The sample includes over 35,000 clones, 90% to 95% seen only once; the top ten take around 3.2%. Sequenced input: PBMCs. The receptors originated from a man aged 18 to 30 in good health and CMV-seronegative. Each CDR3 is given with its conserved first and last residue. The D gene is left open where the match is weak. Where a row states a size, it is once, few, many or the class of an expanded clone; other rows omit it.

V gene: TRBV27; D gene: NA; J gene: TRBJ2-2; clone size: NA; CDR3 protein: CASSFGSNTGELFF; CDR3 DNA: TGTGCCAGCAGTTTTGGGAGTAACACCGGGGAGCTGTTTTTT
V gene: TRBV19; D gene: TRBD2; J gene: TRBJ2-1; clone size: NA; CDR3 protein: CASRGPTSGRAGNEQFF; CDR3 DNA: TGTGCCAGTAGAGGCCCAACTAGCGGGAGGGCCGGAAATGAGCAGTTCTTC
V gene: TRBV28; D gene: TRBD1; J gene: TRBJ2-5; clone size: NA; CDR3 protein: CASSSQGTGSGETQYF; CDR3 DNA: TGTGCCAGCAGTTCCCAGGGGACAGGGTCGGGAGAGACCCAGTACTTC
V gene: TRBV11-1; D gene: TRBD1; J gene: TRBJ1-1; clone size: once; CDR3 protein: CASSSYRGNTEAFF; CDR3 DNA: TGTGCCAGCAGCTCCTACAGGGGGAACACTGAAGCTTTCTTT
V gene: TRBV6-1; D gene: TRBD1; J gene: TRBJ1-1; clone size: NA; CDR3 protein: CASSGRQGVGNTEAFF; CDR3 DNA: TGTGCCAGCAGTGGTCGACAGGGGGTCGGGAACACTGAAGCTTTCTTT
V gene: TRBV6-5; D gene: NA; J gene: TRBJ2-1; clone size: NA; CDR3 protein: CASSYETPGAEQFF; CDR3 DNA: TGTGCCAGCAGTTACGAGACCCCAGGGGCTGAGCAGTTCTTC
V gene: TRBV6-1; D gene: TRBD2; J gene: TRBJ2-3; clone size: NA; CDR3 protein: CASTELAGVTDTQYF; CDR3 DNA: TGTGCCAGCACGGAGCTAGCGGGAGTAACAGATACGCAGTATTTT
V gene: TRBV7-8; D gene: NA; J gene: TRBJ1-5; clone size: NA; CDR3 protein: CASSLEGYSNQPQHF; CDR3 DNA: TGTGCCAGCAGCTTAGAGGGGTACAGCAATCAGCCCCAGCATTTT
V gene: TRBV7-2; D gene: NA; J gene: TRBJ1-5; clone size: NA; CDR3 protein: CASSLDMQPQHF; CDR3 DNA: TGTGCCAGCAGCTTAGATATGCAGCCCCAGCATTTT
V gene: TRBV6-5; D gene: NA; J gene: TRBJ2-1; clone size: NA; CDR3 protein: CASSCLGSGCNEQFF; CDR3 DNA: TGTGCCAGCAGTTGCCTAGGGAGTGGTTGCAATGAGCAGTTCTTC
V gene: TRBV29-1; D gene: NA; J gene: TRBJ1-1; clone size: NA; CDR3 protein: CSAWGEVNTEAFF; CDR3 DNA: TGCAGCGCCTGGGGGGAGGTGAACACTGAAGCTTTCTTT
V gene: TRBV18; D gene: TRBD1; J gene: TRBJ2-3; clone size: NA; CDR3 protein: CASSPRDRGNTQYF; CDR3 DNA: TGTGCCAGCTCACCCCGGGACAGGGGTAATACGCAGTATTTT
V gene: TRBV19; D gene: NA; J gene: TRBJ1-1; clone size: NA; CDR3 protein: CASSPRRGENEAFF; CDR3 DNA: TGTGCCAGTAGTCCCCGGAGAGGCGAGAATGAAGCTTTCTTT
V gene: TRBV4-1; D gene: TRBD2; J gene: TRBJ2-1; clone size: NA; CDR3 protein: CASSQVRLAGAGRFF; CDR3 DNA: TGCGCCAGCAGCCAAGTTCGACTAGCGGGCGCCGGTCGGTTCTTC
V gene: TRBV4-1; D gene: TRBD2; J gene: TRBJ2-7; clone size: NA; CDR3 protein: CASSPGLAGSPLSEQYF; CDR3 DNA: TGCGCCAGCAGCCCAGGACTAGCGGGATCTCCCCTGTCCGAGCAGTACTTC
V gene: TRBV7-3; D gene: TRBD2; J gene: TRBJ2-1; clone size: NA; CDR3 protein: CASTDGAGVGEQFF; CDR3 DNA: TGTGCCAGCACCGACGGGGCGGGAGTTGGTGAGCAGTTCTTC
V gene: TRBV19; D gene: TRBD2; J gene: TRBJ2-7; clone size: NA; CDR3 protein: CASSSRGRPSYEQYF; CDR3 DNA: TGTGCCAGTAGCTCCCGCGGGAGACCCTCCTACGAGCAGTACTTC
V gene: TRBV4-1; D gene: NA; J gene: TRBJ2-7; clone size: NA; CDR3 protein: CASSQASSDEQYF; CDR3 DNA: TGCGCCAGCAGCCAAGCGTCTAGCGACGAGCAGTACTTC
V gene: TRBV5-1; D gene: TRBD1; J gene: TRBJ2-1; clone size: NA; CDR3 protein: CASSSAGTGGNEQFF; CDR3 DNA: TGCGCCAGCAGCTCCGCCGGGACAGGGGGCAATGAGCAGTTCTTC
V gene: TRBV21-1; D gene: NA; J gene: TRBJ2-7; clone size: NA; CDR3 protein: CASSKPTGSNTYEQYF; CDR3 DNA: TGTGCCAGCAGCAAACCTACAGGGAGTAACACCTACGAGCAGTACTTC
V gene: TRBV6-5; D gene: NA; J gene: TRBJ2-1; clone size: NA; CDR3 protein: CASSYSAETIYNEQFF; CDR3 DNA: TGTGCCAGCAGTTACTCGGCCGAGACTATTTACAATGAGCAGTTCTTC
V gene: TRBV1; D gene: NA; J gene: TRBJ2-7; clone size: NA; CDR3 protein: CTSSQATGFEQYF; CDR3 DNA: TGCACCAGCAGCCAAGCCACAGGGTTCGAGCAGTACTTC
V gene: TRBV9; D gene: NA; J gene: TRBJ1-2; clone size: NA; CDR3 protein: CASSPGNVNYGYTF; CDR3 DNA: TGTGCCAGCAGCCCCGGGAATGTTAACTATGGCTACACCTTC
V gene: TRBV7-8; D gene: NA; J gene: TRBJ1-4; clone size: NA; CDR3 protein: CASSALTGAGNEKLFF; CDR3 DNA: TGTGCCAGCAGCGCCCTGACAGGAGCTGGTAATGAAAAACTGTTTTTT
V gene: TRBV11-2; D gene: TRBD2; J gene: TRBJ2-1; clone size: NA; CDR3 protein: CASRQTSGIRNEQFF; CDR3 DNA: TGTGCCAGCAGGCAGACTAGCGGGATAAGGAATGAGCAGTTCTTC
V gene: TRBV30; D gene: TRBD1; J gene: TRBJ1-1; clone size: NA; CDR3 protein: CAWTSGQGFSAEAFF; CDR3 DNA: TGTGCCTGGACCTCAGGACAGGGGTTTAGCGCTGAAGCTTTCTTT
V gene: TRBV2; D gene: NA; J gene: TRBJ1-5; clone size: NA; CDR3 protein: CASSEWGDAKQPQHF; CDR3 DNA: TGTGCCAGCAGCGAATGGGGGGATGCAAAGCAGCCCCAGCATTTT
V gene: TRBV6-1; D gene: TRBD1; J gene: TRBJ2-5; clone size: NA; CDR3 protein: CASTAGTDKETQYF; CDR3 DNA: TGTGCCAGCACCGCCGGGACAGATAAAGAGACCCAGTACTTC
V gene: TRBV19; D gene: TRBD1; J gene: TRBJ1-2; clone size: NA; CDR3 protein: CASSTVGTGESGYTF; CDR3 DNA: TGTGCCAGTAGTACCGTCGGGACAGGGGAGAGCGGCTACACCTTC
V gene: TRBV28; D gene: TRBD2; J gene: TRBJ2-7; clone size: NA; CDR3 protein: CASSLYGLAGSSYEQYF; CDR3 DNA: TGTGCCAGCAGTTTATATGGACTAGCGGGAAGCTCCTACGAGCAGTACTTC
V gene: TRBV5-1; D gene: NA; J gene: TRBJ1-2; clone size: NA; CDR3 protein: CASSLDSNGYTF; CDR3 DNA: TGCGCCAGCAGCTTAGACAGTAATGGCTACACCTTC
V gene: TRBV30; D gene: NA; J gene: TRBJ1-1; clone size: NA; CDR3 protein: CAWSVHGGAEAFF; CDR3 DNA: TGTGCCTGGAGTGTACATGGAGGGGCTGAAGCTTTCTTT
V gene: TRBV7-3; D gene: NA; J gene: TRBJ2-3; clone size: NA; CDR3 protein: CASSSLGRQDTQYF; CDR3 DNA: TGTGCCAGCAGCTCCCTAGGGAGGCAAGATACGCAGTATTTT
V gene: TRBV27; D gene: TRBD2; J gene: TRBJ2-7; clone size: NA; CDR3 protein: CASSRLTSGSDEQYF; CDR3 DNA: TGTGCCAGCAGCCGCCTGACTAGCGGGAGCGACGAGCAGTACTTC
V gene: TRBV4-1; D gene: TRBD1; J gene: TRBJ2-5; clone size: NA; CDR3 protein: CASSWGDRDNQETQYF; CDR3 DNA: TGCGCCAGCAGCTGGGGGGACAGGGACAACCAAGAGACCCAGTACTTC
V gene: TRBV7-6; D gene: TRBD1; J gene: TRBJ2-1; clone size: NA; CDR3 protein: CASSHLRDRGYEQFF; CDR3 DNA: TGTGCCAGCAGCCACCTTCGGGACAGGGGCTATGAGCAGTTCTTC
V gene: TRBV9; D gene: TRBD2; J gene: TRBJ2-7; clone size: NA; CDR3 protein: CASSRVAGVTYEQYF; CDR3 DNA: TGTGCCAGCAGCCGAGTAGCGGGAGTCACCTACGAGCAGTACTTC
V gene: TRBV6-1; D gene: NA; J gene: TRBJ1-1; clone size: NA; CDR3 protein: CASSEYRDTEAFF; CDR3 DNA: TGTGCCAGCAGTGAATACAGGGACACTGAAGCTTTCTTT
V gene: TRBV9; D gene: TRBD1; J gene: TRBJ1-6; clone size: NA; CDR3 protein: CASSADPGQGAGSPLHF; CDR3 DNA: TGTGCCAGCAGCGCCGATCCGGGACAGGGGGCAGGTTCACCCCTCCACTTT
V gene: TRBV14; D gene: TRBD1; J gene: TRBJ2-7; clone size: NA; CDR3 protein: CASSSLTGPYEQYF; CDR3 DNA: TGTGCCAGCAGCTCTTTGACAGGGCCCTACGAGCAGTACTTC
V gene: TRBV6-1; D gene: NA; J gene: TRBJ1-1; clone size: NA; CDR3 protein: CASSQDGMNTEAFF; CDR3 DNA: TGTGCCAGCAGTCAAGACGGTATGAACACTGAAGCTTTCTTT
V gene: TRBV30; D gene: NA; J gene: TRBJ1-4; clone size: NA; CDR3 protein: CAWSAAANFNEKLFF; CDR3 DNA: TGTGCCTGGTCCGCCGCGGCAAACTTCAATGAAAAACTGTTTTTT
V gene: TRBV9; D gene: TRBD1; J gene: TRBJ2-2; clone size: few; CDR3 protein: CASSEGQGTGELFF; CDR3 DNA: TGTGCCAGCAGCGAGGGACAGGGGACCGGGGAGCTGTTTTTT
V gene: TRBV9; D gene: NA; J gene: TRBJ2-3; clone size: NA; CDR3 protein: CASRPQGTDTQYF; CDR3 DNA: TGTGCCAGCAGGCCCCAGGGAACAGATACGCAGTATTTT
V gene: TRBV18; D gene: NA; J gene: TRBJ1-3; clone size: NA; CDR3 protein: CASSPPGSSSGNTIYF; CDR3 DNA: TGTGCCAGCTCACCACCCGGGTCCAGCTCTGGAAACACCATATATTTT
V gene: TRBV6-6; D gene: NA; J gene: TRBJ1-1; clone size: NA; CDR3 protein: CASSLDTNTEAFF; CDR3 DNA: TGTGCCAGCAGCCTTGACACGAACACTGAAGCTTTCTTT
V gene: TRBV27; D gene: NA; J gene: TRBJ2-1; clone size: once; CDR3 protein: CASSLQGYNEQFF; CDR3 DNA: TGTGCCAGCAGTTTACAGGGTTACAATGAGCAGTTCTTC
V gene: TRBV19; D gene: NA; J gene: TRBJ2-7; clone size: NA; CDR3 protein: CASKGRSPYEQYF; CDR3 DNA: TGTGCCAGTAAGGGGCGGAGCCCCTACGAGCAGTACTTC
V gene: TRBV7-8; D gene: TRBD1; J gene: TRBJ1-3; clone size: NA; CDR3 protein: CASSLSTGGQASGNTIYF; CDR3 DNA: TGTGCCAGCAGCTTGTCTACAGGGGGCCAGGCCTCTGGAAACACCATATATTTT
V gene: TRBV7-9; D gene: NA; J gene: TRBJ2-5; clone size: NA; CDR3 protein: CASSITGLGETQYF; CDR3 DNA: TGTGCCAGCAGCATAACGGGATTAGGGGAGACCCAGTACTTC
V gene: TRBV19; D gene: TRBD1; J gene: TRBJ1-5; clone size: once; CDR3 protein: CASSQGQQFNQPQHF; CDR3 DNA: TGTGCCAGTAGTCAGGGACAGCAATTCAATCAGCCCCAGCATTTT
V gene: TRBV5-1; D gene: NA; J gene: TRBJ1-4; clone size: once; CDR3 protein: CASSLGQRGGEKLFF; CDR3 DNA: TGCGCCAGCAGCTTGGGACAGAGGGGGGGTGAAAAACTGTTTTTT